Listed here are 8 T cell receptor beta chains from one sample, sequenced in a study of shared clonotypes between healthy human individuals. The assay was immunoSEQ multiplex PCR, and TCRdb's table has in-frame clones only and misses some. The sample consists of fewer than 600,000 clones, 60% to 80% of them appearing once. Sequenced: PBMCs. These receptors all come from a woman between 40 and 50 years old in good health. Some clones in this sample may be carry-over from other donors' samples.

In this sample, this clone is medium-sized. Other DNA sequences from this sample encode an identical CDR3 as well. This chain joins TRBV7-2 and TRBJ2-7; a weak D match, TRBD1 (7 bases). CDR1 and CDR2 (germline): SGHTA, FQGNSA. This CDR3 region has 16 residues. V lost 5 bases and J 0 bases, leaving 17 bases between the germline ends. CDR3 sequence reads: CASSRSGGTVSYEQYF. The CDR3 DNA reads as TGTGCCAGCAGCCGCAGCGGCGGGACAGTCTCCTACGAGCAGTACTTC.

This sequence joins TRBV29-1 and TRBJ2-1; 10 bases are a match to TRBD2. From germline, CDR1 is SQVTM and CDR2 ANQGSEA. CDR3 length: 15 amino acids. V lost 4 bases and J lost 5; bases outside the gene matches: 8. The CDR3 region has the DNA TGCAGCGTTGCGTTTCGAGCGGGAGGGGACAATGAGCAGTTCTTC. It encodes CSVAFRAGGDNEQFF.

The rearrangement uses TRBV6-1 and TRBJ2-1; TRBD2 agrees at 10 bases. V gave up 0 bases and J gave up 4 bases; unmatched junction bases: 6. CDR3 size: 17 residues. Germline V gene sequence: CDR1 MNHNS, CDR2 SASEGT. The CDR3 bases are TGTGCCAGCAGTGAAGCCTCGCGACTAGCGGGTTACAATGAGCAGTTCTTC. This gives the protein CASSEASRLAGYNEQFF.

The rearrangement uses TRBV28 and TRBJ1-1; no definite D call. The length of the CDR3 is 15 residues. Germline V CDR1 and CDR2: MDHEN, SYDVKM. Trimming removed 7 bases at V and 0 bases at J, with 15 bases between. CDR3 loop: CASMRGLTMNTEAFF. The DNA of the CDR3 is TGTGCCAGCATGCGTGGCCTAACAATGAACACTGAAGCTTTCTTT.

The chain is built from TRBV10-3 and TRBJ2-7; TRBD2 agrees at 8 bases. Germline V CDR1 and CDR2: ENHRY, SYGVKD. With 5 bases clipped from V and 2 bases from J, the junction kept 8 bases outside the gene matches. This CDR3 contains 15 residues. DNA of the CDR3: TGTGCCATCAGTTACTCGGGACTAGGAGCCTACGAGCAGTACTTC. It yields the protein CAISYSGLGAYEQYF.

CDR3 amino acids: CASSPNYGYTF. Here the CDR3 DNA reads TGCGCCAGCAGCCCGAACTATGGCTACACCTTC. The chain recombines TRBV4-1 with TRBJ1-2; unclear D gene. This CDR3 has 11 amino acids. Per germline, CDR1 MGHRA and CDR2 YSYEKL. With 4 bases removed from V and 2 bases from J, the gap between germline ends came to 2 bases.

V gene TRBV21-1 combines with J gene TRBJ2-7; no check of the table's D call, TRBD2, against the DNA was made. TRBV21-1 is termed a pseudogene. The CDR3 spans 17 residues. DNA of the CDR3: TGTGCCAGCAGCACGCCCCCGGGACTAGCGGGTACTTACGAGCAGTACTTC. Amino acid sequence: CASSTPPGLAGTYEQYF.

This sequence joins TRBV19 and TRBJ1-5, with 9 nucleotides matching TRBD1. Trimming took 3 bases from V and 7 from J; bases not matched to a gene: 10. CDR1 LNHDA and CDR2 SQIVND come from the germline V gene (reference sequence). The CDR3 extends over 16 amino acids. The CDR3 loop reads CASSISPQGAEQPQHF. As DNA, the CDR3 is TGTGCCAGTAGTATCTCTCCACAGGGGGCCGAGCAGCCCCAGCATTTT. Full variable domain (rest looked up from reference TRBV19 and TRBJ1-5): DGGITQSPKYLFRKEGQNVTLSCEQNLNHDAMYWYRQDPGQGLRLIYYSQIVNDFQKGDIAEGYSVSREKKESFPLTVTSAQKNPTAFYLCASSISPQGAEQPQHFGDGTRLSIL.